This T cell receptor (beta chain) was sequenced in a study of cytomegalovirus exposure and HLA in healthy donors. Study-level findings and limits: According to the study, roughly 160 TCR beta chains were cytomegalovirus-associated.

As to this clone: Its specificity is not known.

Researchers ran the PCR with 60 Vbeta and 13 Jbeta primers. Per the study methods: About 10 million of some 80 million unique TCR beta chains were shared, per a later count. Some clones are missing from TCRdb's copy, which holds only in-frame ones; the method was immunoSEQ multiplex PCR. From that table come the V and J calls and clone size; the DNA was used to work out D and trimming. The sample carries roughly 100,000 clones, over 70% recorded once. Each donor's status was that of a healthy bone marrow donor. There are 14 residues in the CDR3. Germline CDR1 MNHNY, CDR2 SVGAGI (reference sequence). Trimming removed 5 bases from V and 2 bases from J, with 13 bases in between.

V gene TRBV6-6 combines with J gene TRBJ2-7, with TRBD2 as a possible D gene (6 bases). Sequencing was done on a sample of PBMCs. The sequence was obtained from a man in his fifties or sixties in good health and CMV-seronegative. Here the CDR3 reads CASSPRLVTYEQYF. CDR3 DNA sequence: TGTGCCAGCAGTCCTAGACTAGTCACCTACGAGCAGTACTTC.